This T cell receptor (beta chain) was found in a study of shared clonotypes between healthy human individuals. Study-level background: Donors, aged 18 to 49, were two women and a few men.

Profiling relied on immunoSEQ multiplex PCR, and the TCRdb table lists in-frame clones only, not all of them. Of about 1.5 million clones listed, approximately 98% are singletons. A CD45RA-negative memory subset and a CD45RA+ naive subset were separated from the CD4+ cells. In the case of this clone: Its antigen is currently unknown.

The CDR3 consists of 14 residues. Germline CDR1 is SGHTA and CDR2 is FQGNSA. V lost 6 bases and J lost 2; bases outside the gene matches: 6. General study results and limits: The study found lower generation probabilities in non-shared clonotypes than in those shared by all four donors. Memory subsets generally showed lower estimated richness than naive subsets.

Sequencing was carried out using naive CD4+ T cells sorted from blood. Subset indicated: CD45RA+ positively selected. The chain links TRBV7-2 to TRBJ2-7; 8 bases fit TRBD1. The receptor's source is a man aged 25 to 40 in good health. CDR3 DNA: TGTGCCAGCAGATCCGGGACAGGTCCCTACGAGCAGTACTTC. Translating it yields CASRSGTGPYEQYF.